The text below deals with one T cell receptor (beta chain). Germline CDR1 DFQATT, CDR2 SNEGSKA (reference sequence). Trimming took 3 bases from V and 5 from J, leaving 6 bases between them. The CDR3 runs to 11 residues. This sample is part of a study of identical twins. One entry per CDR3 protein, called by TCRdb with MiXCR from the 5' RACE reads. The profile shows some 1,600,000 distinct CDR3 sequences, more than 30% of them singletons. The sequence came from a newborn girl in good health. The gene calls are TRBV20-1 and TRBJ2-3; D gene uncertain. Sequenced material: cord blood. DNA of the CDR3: TGCAGTGCTAGGAATCAAGATACGCAGTATTTT. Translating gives CSARNQDTQYF.